Presented here are 15 T cell receptor beta chains from one specimen sequenced in a study of shared clonotypes between healthy human individuals. TCRdb's table, derived via immunoSEQ multiplex PCR, lists solely in-frame clones and lacks some. Of a few million clones in the sample, about 94% are singletons; the top ten hold approximately 0.13%. Sequences were obtained from naive CD4+ T cells sorted from blood. Subset indicated: CD45RA+ positively selected. Receptors were obtained from a man aged 18 to 30 in good health.

The chain joins TRBV2 to TRBJ2-3; tentatively, D is TRBD1 or TRBD2 (6 bases each). V was cut by 11 bases and J by 0 bases, with 12 bases left in between. CDR3 size: 13 residues. Germline-derived CDR1 and CDR2 are SNHLY and FYNNEI. CDR3 in DNA: TGTGCCTCTGGGGGGCAGAGCACAGATACGCAGTATTTT. Translation: CASGGQSTDTQYF.

This clone was counted a single time. This sequence joins TRBV5-3 and TRBJ2-5; 7 bases line up with TRBD2. TRBV5-3 carries the ORF label, with uncertain function. The CDR3 loop spans 15 amino acids. The trim removed 7 bases at V and 2 bases at J, leaving 11 bases unmatched. The CDR3 DNA is TGTGCCAGACGAAGGGAGCGGGGAAGACAAGAGACCCAGTACTTC. This codes for CARRRERGRQETQYF.

Notes on this clone: This sample includes further DNA sequences coding for the same CDR3. The chain links TRBV27 to TRBJ2-5, with a weak D call TRBD1 (6 bases). The germline CDR1 and CDR2 sequences are MNHEY and SMNVEV (reference sequence). CDR3 length equals 15 residues. V lost 6 bases and J lost 1, with 15 bases in between. CDR3 residues: CASSQGLVGQETQYF. The CDR3 DNA reads as TGTGCCAGCAGCCAGGGGTTGGTGGGCCAAGAGACCCAGTACTTC.

J is TRBJ2-3 and V is TRBV7-2; D gene uncertain. Germline V CDR1 and CDR2: SGHTA, FQGNSA. The V end lost 0 bases, the J end lost 3 bases, and 22 bases lay between the germline ends. This CDR3 has 19 amino acids. The CDR3 region is CASSLATIPLDLTTDTQYF. The CDR3 nucleotides are TGTGCCAGCAGCTTAGCGACCATTCCGCTTGACCTCACAACAGATACGCAGTATTTT.

The chain's CDR3 is CASRRNLAEYQETQYF. The CDR3 coding sequence is TGTGCCAGCAGGCGTAATCTAGCGGAGTACCAAGAGACCCAGTACTTC. The V and J genes are TRBV7-8 and TRBJ2-5, with 7 bases matching TRBD2. Germline V gives CDR1 SGHVS, CDR2 FQNEAQ. V dropped 6 bases and J dropped 0; count of bases not matched to a gene: 10. CDR3 length: 16 residues.

A word on this clone: The same CDR3 can be traced to other DNA sequences in this sample. The chain combines TRBV5-4 with TRBJ2-5; 7 bases agree with TRBD1. The J segment lost 5 bases and the V segment lost 2 bases, leaving 6 bases of the junction unmatched. The CDR3 consists of 14 residues. In germline, CDR1 is SGHNT, CDR2 YYREEE (reference sequence). The CDR3 here is CASSLRQGVETQYF. CDR3 DNA sequence: TGTGCCAGCAGCTTAAGACAGGGAGTGGAGACCCAGTACTTC.

This chain links TRBV30 with TRBJ1-1; D is perhaps TRBD1 (6 bases). Trimming pared 8 bases from V and 5 bases from J, leaving 15 bases between. There are 12 residues in the CDR3. Germline lookup yields CDR1 GTSNPN and CDR2 SVGIG (reference sequence). The CDR3 loop reads CAGIHRETEAFF. As DNA, the CDR3 is TGTGCCGGAATCCACAGGGAAACTGAAGCTTTCTTT.

V usage is TRBV30 and J usage is TRBJ2-5, with D possibly matching TRBD1 (6 bases). CDR1 is GTSNPN and CDR2 is SVGIG in the germline V gene (reference sequence). The CDR3 spans 13 residues. Trimming cost V 2 bases and J 5 bases, with 12 bases left between them. The chain's CDR3 is CAWSLGAFETQYF. In DNA, the CDR3 is TGTGCCTGGAGTTTGGGGGCGTTTGAGACCCAGTACTTC.

Notes on this clone: The same CDR3 can be traced to other DNA sequences in this sample. V usage is TRBV30 and J usage is TRBJ2-5, with 8 positions matching TRBD2. The V segment lost 4 bases and the J segment 5 bases; nucleotides outside the gene matches: 3. The V gene's germline CDR1 is GTSNPN and CDR2 SVGIG (reference sequence). This CDR3 comprises 12 residues. The CDR3 nucleotides are TGTGCCTGGAAGGCTAGCGGGGAGACCCAGTACTTC. As protein: CAWKASGETQYF.

This clone was observed a single time. This chain links TRBV21-1 with TRBJ2-7; the D call in the table, TRBD1, was not verified against the DNA. TRBV21-1 is a listed pseudogene. The CDR3 is made up of 16 amino acids. The CDR3 reads CASSLGRQGLSYEQYF. CDR3 bases: TGTGCCAGCTCTCTGGGGCGACAGGGGCTTTCCTACGAGCAGTACTTC.

The chain combines TRBV5-1 with TRBJ2-2; possibly TRBD2 for D (6 bases). The CDR3 spans 14 residues. Germline-derived CDR1 and CDR2 are SGHRS and YFSETQ. The V and J ends lost 5 bases and 5 bases respectively, with 13 bases between them. DNA for the CDR3: TGCGCCAGCAGGGAGGGCGCCGATACCGGGGAGCTGTTTTTT. Amino acids: CASREGADTGELFF.

This chain links TRBV5-1 with TRBJ2-1, with no clear D. The CDR3 has 13 amino acids. V lost 1 base, J lost 5 bases, and 7 bases lay in between. Looked up from germline, CDR1 is SGHRS and CDR2 is YFSETQ. CDR3 loop: CASSLSLNNEQFF. CDR3 DNA: TGCGCCAGCAGCTTGTCACTAAACAATGAGCAGTTCTTC.

A remark on this clone: The sample contains more than one DNA sequence encoding this CDR3. The CDR3 reads CASSEASYEQYF. CDR3 DNA: TGTGCCAGCAGTGAGGCCAGCTACGAGCAGTACTTC. This chain connects TRBV2 to TRBJ2-7; D remains ambiguous. This CDR3 has 12 residues. V dropped 3 bases and J dropped 3 bases, with 6 bases sitting between them. Germline V gives CDR1 SNHLY, CDR2 FYNNEI.

The chain recombines TRBV7-2 with TRBJ2-7; D is perhaps TRBD2 (6 bases). The germline CDR1 and CDR2 sequences are SGHTA and FQGNSA. V was clipped by 5 bases and J by 4 bases, with 12 bases between them. The CDR3 sequence is 13 residues long. CDR3 in amino acids: CASSQARGYEQYF. CDR3 bases: TGTGCCAGCAGCCAGGCCCGGGGGTACGAGCAGTACTTC.

V and J are TRBV6-5 and TRBJ1-2; possibly TRBD1 for D (5 bases). Germline CDR1 and CDR2: MNHEY and SVGAGI. The CDR3 totals 14 residues. The V and J ends lost 5 bases and 2 bases respectively, with 12 bases between them. The CDR3 is CASSRPTGNYGYTF. DNA for the CDR3: TGTGCCAGCAGTCGCCCCACAGGAAACTATGGCTACACCTTC.